Following are 32 T cell receptor beta chains from one sample sequenced in a study of blood T cells in healthy people across ages. Together with a sample-barcoded 5' primer, a J-beta primer mix was included in a second PCR lasting about 6 to 11 cycles. TCRdb passed the 5' RACE reads through MiXCR, listing each CDR3 protein once. The profile covers fewer than 800,000 distinct CDR3 sequences, with around 48% appearing a single time and around a third taken by the ten largest. The source material was blood. The receptors were gathered from a woman aged 55-69 years in good health.

Of note for this clonotype: It may be a read error: a sequence one base away is much more abundant. This chain connects TRBV20-1 to TRBJ2-1; 7 positions agree with TRBD2. TRBJ2-7 matches the DNA end more closely, so the J call is doubtful. This CDR3 comprises 15 residues. Germline V gives CDR1 DFQATT, CDR2 SNEGSKA (reference sequence). CDR3 nucleotides: TGCAGCCCGGGCGGGGGTCTGGGCTCCTACAATGAGCAGTACTTC. This codes for CSPGGGLGSYNEQYF.

This clonotype has just a few counts. The rearrangement joins TRBV29-1 to TRBJ2-1; D may be TRBD2 (6 bases). The germline V and J ends were trimmed by 5 bases and 2 bases, with 10 bases remaining between them. Per the germline V gene, CDR1 is SQVTM and CDR2 is ANQGSEA. The CDR3 extends over 13 amino acids. CDR3 DNA sequence: TGCAGCGTTCGCGGGACCCCCTACAATGAGCAGTTCTTC. Protein sequence: CSVRGTPYNEQFF.

This clonotype was recorded a few times. The genes are TRBV20-1 and TRBJ2-5, with D possibly matching TRBD2 (5 bases). The germline V gene has CDR1 DFQATT and CDR2 SNEGSKA (reference sequence). This CDR3 comprises 16 residues. Trimming cost V 3 bases and J 1 base, with 18 bases left between them. CDR3 coding DNA: TGCAGTGCTAGTAGGTGGGAGCCGGGCTTCCAAGAGACCCAGTACTTC. Amino acids: CSASRWEPGFQETQYF.

V and J are TRBV24-1 and TRBJ2-7, with no clear D. The CDR3 extends over 13 amino acids. The germline V and J ends were trimmed by 6 bases and 2 bases, with 10 bases remaining between them. Germline V gene data show CDR1 as KGHDR and CDR2 as SFDVKD. Here the CDR3 DNA reads TGTGCCACCAGTCCTACAGTCACCTACGAGCAGTACTTC. Amino acids: CATSPTVTYEQYF.

This clonotype was observed a handful of times. The rearrangement joins TRBV7-9 to TRBJ2-1; 11 bases fit TRBD2. V was clipped by 3 bases and J by 0 bases; unmatched bases: 1. Germline V gives CDR1 SEHNR, CDR2 FQNEAQ (reference sequence). The CDR3 spans 16 residues. The CDR3 bases are TGTGCCAGCAGCTTTGGGACTAGCGGCTCCTACAATGAGCAGTTCTTC. Translation: CASSFGTSGSYNEQFF.

This clonotype was recorded a few times. This chain joins TRBV20-1 and TRBJ2-1; tentative D call: TRBD2 (7 bases). Per the germline V gene, CDR1 is DFQATT and CDR2 is SNEGSKA (reference sequence). The CDR3 totals 16 residues. The germline V and J ends were trimmed by 2 bases and 2 bases, with 16 bases remaining between them. The CDR3 loop reads CSARTLQGTTYNEQFF. The CDR3 nucleotides read TGCAGTGCTAGAACTTTGCAGGGGACTACCTACAATGAGCAGTTCTTC.

This clonotype occurred many times. The J gene is TRBJ1-2, the V gene TRBV29-1, with 9 nucleotides matching TRBD1. CDR3 size: 14 residues. V shed 0 bases and J 12 bases; nucleotides not matched to a gene: 11. Per germline, CDR1 SQVTM and CDR2 ANQGSEA. The CDR3 protein is CSVEDFISGQGNTF. The CDR3 coding sequence is TGCAGCGTTGAAGATTTTATTTCGGGACAGGGAAACACCTTC.

The sample holds many counts of this clonotype. This chain uses TRBV6-2 or TRBV6-3 with TRBJ2-1; 7 nucleotides line up with TRBD1. This CDR3 is 14 amino acids long. Germline values: CDR1 MNHEY, CDR2 SVGEGT. V dropped 6 bases and J dropped 4; count of bases not matched to a gene: 6. CDR3 coding DNA: TGTGCCAGCAGCACGGGGACAGATTACAATGAGCAGTTCTTC. Its translation is CASSTGTDYNEQFF.

J is TRBJ2-1 and V is TRBV28; the D gene is possibly TRBD2 (6 bases). The V and J ends lost 5 bases and 1 base respectively, with 15 bases between them. This CDR3 contains 16 residues. Germline V gene data show CDR1 as MDHEN and CDR2 as SYDVKM. The CDR3 loop reads CASSHQGGGSYNEQFF. DNA of the CDR3: TGTGCCAGCAGTCATCAGGGAGGAGGGTCCTACAATGAGCAGTTCTTC.

The rearrangement links TRBV21-1 to TRBJ1-1. TRBV21-1 represents a pseudogene. The CDR3 is made up of 17 amino acids. The CDR3 sequence is CASSKLRKGQSHTEAFF. CDR3 in DNA: TGTGCCAGCAGCAAACTCCGCAAAGGGCAGAGCCACACTGAAGCTTTCTTT.

The chain joins TRBV18 to TRBJ2-7; TRBD1 aligns across 9 bases. The V gene's germline CDR1 is KGHSH and CDR2 LQKENI. The CDR3 extends over 16 amino acids. V gave up 3 bases and J gave up 1 base; unmatched junction bases: 7. Here the CDR3 DNA reads TGTGCCAGCTCACCCGAAAGGACAGGGGTTTCCTACGAGCAGTACTTC. This encodes CASSPERTGVSYEQYF.

Only a few counts were recorded for this clonotype. J is TRBJ2-5 and V is TRBV29-1, with TRBD2 as a possible D gene (6 bases). The V gene's germline CDR1 is SQVTM and CDR2 ANQGSEA. This CDR3 contains 15 residues. V dropped 0 bases and J dropped 7 bases, with 18 bases sitting between them. The CDR3 loop is CSVEDRPAGRGTQYF. As DNA, the CDR3 is TGCAGCGTTGAAGACCGGCCGGCAGGGCGGGGGACCCAGTACTTC.

Note on this clonotype: A much larger clonotype is one base distant, so this may be a read error. Lacking the conserved final phenylalanine or tryptophan, this CDR3 likely reflects a read error. V gene TRBV7-2 combines with J gene TRBJ1-2; D unresolved. Trimming removed 4 bases from V and 5 bases from J, with 14 bases in between. This CDR3 comprises 14 residues. CDR1 and CDR2 (germline): SGHTA, FQGNSA. CDR3 bases: TGTGCCAGCAGCTCTTACACCGCAGCTTATGGCTACACCTTA. This sequence encodes CASSSYTAAYGYTL.

The V and J genes are TRBV5-1 and TRBJ2-5; D is perhaps TRBD2 (6 bases). This CDR3 contains 14 residues. CDR1 and CDR2 from the germline V gene are SGHRS and YFSETQ. V dropped 1 base and J dropped 3 bases, with 10 bases sitting between them. Here the CDR3 DNA reads TGCGCCAGCAGCTTGAAGGCGGGGAAAGAGACCCAGTACTTC. It specifies CASSLKAGKETQYF.

About this clonotype itself: The junction does not match germline at one end; this may be a read error. The chain employs TRBV7-2 and TRBJ2-5; D gene ambiguous. The CDR3 runs 11 residues. Looked up from germline, CDR1 is SGHTA and CDR2 is FQGNSA. CDR3 protein: CANSSRETQYF. CDR3 DNA sequence: TGTGCCAACAGCTCTCGCGAGACCCAGTACTTC.

The V gene is TRBV3-1, the J gene TRBJ1-2, with TRBD1 matching 8 bases. This CDR3 region has 13 residues. After removal of 6 bases from V and 7 bases from J, the junction contained 7 bases not matched to a gene. Germline values: CDR1 LGHDT, CDR2 YNNKEL (reference sequence). The CDR3 loop is CASSGRTGFGYTF. The CDR3 DNA is TGTGCCAGCAGTGGAAGGACAGGGTTTGGCTACACCTTC.

This chain connects TRBV9 to TRBJ2-3; no clear D gene. Germline values: CDR1 SGDLS, CDR2 YYNGEE. V lost 0 bases and J 4 bases, leaving 6 bases between the germline ends. This CDR3 region has 13 residues. CDR3 residues: CASSVAASDTQYF. The CDR3, as DNA: TGTGCCAGCAGCGTAGCGGCTTCAGATACGCAGTATTTT.

This chain joins TRBV18 and TRBJ2-1, with D possibly matching TRBD2 (6 bases). Trimming pared 4 bases from V and 6 bases from J, leaving 16 bases between. Germline CDR1 and CDR2: KGHSH and LQKENI. The CDR3 covers 15 residues. Here the CDR3 DNA reads TGTGCCAGCTCACGTAGCCTAACTAGCCTCAATGAGCAGTTCTTC. This translates into CASSRSLTSLNEQFF.

This clonotype was seen only a few times. The chain is built from TRBV28 and TRBJ1-5; 7 bases are a match to TRBD1. Germline CDR1 reads MDHEN; CDR2 reads SYDVKM. CDR3 length: 16 amino acids. V lost 7 bases to trimming and J lost 7 bases; unmatched junction nucleotides: 16. The CDR3 is CASKGAGREDWQPQHF. In DNA, the CDR3 is TGTGCCAGCAAGGGGGCAGGCAGGGAGGATTGGCAGCCCCAGCATTTT.

In this sample, this clonotype turned up a few times. The chain carries TRBV10-3 and TRBJ2-7; tentative D call: TRBD2 (5 bases). Germline V gives CDR1 ENHRY, CDR2 SYGVKD. The CDR3 is 13 residues long. The germline V and J ends were trimmed by 4 bases and 0 bases, with 7 bases remaining between them. DNA of the CDR3: TGTGCCATCAGTGCGGACTTCTCCTACGAGCAGTACTTC. Translating it yields CAISADFSYEQYF.

This clonotype was counted only a few times. The junction departs from the called germline gene at one end, perhaps through a read error. The chain carries TRBV7-2 and TRBJ2-1; 9 bases match TRBD1. Germline-derived CDR1 and CDR2 are SGHTA and FQGNSA. This CDR3 is 14 amino acids long. The CDR3 is CASGLQGALNEQFF. CDR3 DNA: TGTGCCAGCGGCTTACAGGGGGCGCTTAATGAGCAGTTCTTC. Looking up the rest from reference TRBV7-2 and TRBJ2-1 gives the full variable domain: GAGVSQSPSNKVTEKGKDVELRCDPISGHTALYWYRQSLGQGLEFLIYFQGNSAPDKSGLPSDRFSAERTGGSVSTLTIQRTQQEDSAVYLCASGLQGALNEQFFGPGTRLTVL.

This rearrangement joins TRBV7-2 to TRBJ2-1; D assignment may be TRBD1 or TRBD2 (5 bases each). Per germline, CDR1 SGHTA and CDR2 FQGNSA. V was pared by 5 bases and J by 5 bases, with 19 bases between. CDR3 length equals 16 residues. CDR3 DNA sequence: TGTGCCAGCAGCCAGACCGTCCGGGGCTTTAACAATGAGCAGTTCTTC. This translates into CASSQTVRGFNNEQFF.

This rearrangement joins TRBV15 to TRBJ1-1; no clear D gene. The V end lost 3 bases, the J end lost 1 base, and 6 bases lay between the germline ends. This CDR3 spans 13 amino acids. The germline V gene has CDR1 LNHNV and CDR2 YYDKDF (reference sequence). This chain's CDR3 is CATSSQENTEAFF. The DNA for the CDR3 is TGTGCCACCAGCAGTCAAGAGAACACTGAAGCTTTCTTT.

The V gene is TRBV4-3, the J gene TRBJ2-5, with 12 bases identical to TRBD2. The ends lost 2 bases at V and 11 bases at J; junction bases unmatched: 9. CDR3 length: 15 residues. Germline CDR1 reads LGHNA; CDR2 reads YSLEER. Written as DNA, the CDR3 is TGCGCCAGCAGCCAAACTAGCGGGAGGTTGAGTGAGCAGTACTTC. Encoded protein: CASSQTSGRLSEQYF.

This chain connects TRBV20-1 to TRBJ2-1; D perhaps matches TRBD2 (7 bases). Germline CDR1 is DFQATT and CDR2 is SNEGSKA (reference sequence). The CDR3 contains 15 residues. The germline V and J ends were trimmed by 6 bases and 3 bases, with 18 bases remaining between them. The CDR3 DNA reads TGCAGTGCCCTCATAGGGGGAGGGCACTACAATGAGCAGTTCTTC. Translated, it gives CSALIGGGHYNEQFF.

The chain couples TRBV20-1 to TRBJ2-4; 7 bases agree with TRBD2. From germline, CDR1 is DFQATT and CDR2 SNEGSKA (reference sequence). The CDR3 has 17 residues. Trimming removed 3 bases from V and 0 bases from J; junction bases left unmatched: 11. The CDR3 DNA sequence: TGCAGTGCTAGGGGACTACCGGGATCTCTAGCCAAAAACATTCAGTACTTC. Amino acids: CSARGLPGSLAKNIQYF.

The chain is built from TRBV28 and TRBJ2-7; 7 nucleotides align to TRBD1. Germline assignment: CDR1 MDHEN and CDR2 SYDVKM. V lost 4 bases to trimming and J lost 7 bases; unmatched junction nucleotides: 13. CDR3 length equals 15 residues. The CDR3 DNA is TGTGCCAGCAGTTCTGTCGGGACAGACGCCAGGGAGCAGTACTTC. Its translation: CASSSVGTDAREQYF.

As to this clonotype: At one of its ends the junction is not consistent with the germline gene, which may arise from a read error. The V gene is TRBV25-1, the J gene TRBJ1-2, with TRBD1 as a possible D gene (6 bases). Germline V CDR1 and CDR2: MGHDK, SYGVNS. CDR3 length: 15 residues. The CDR3 here is CASSEAGERNCGYTF. The CDR3 region has the DNA TGTGCCAGCAGTGAGGCAGGGGAAAGGAACTGTGGCTACACCTTC.

This clonotype was picked up one time. This rearrangement joins TRBV20-1 to TRBJ2-7; 8 positions match TRBD2. CDR3 length equals 15 residues. CDR1 is DFQATT, CDR2 SNEGSKA, per germline (reference sequence). The junction had 5 bases not matched to a gene; V was cut back by 1 base and J by 0 bases. CDR3 DNA: TGCAGTGCTAGAGGGTTAGCGGGGAGCTCCTACGAGCAGTACTTC. Translated, it gives CSARGLAGSSYEQYF.

CDR3 in amino acids: CASSQVRGAPYNEQFF. The CDR3 DNA reads as TGTGCCAGCAGCCAAGTTCGGGGGGCCCCCTACAATGAGCAGTTCTTC. V gene TRBV3-1 combines with J gene TRBJ2-1, with D perhaps matching TRBD2 (7 bases). The CDR3 has 16 amino acids. V was trimmed by 1 base and J by 2 bases, leaving 12 bases between them. The germline CDR1 and CDR2 sequences are LGHDT and YNNKEL (reference sequence).

The gene calls are TRBV3-1 and TRBJ1-4, with a tentative D call TRBD1 (5 bases). Looked up from germline, CDR1 is LGHDT and CDR2 is YNNKEL (reference sequence). The CDR3 consists of 13 residues. V lost 4 bases, J lost 6 bases, and 9 bases lay in between. CDR3 in amino acids: CASSRDGHEKLFF. In DNA form, the CDR3 reads TGTGCCAGCAGCCGGGACGGGCATGAAAAACTGTTTTTT.

This chain links TRBV29-1 with TRBJ2-7, with D tentatively TRBD1 or TRBD2 (5 bases each). Trimming took off 7 bases at V and 2 bases at J, with 24 bases between the two ends. The germline V gene encodes CDR1 SQVTM and CDR2 ANQGSEA. The CDR3 spans 16 residues. CDR3: CSATEGRRTFAYEQYF. As DNA, the CDR3 is TGCAGCGCCACAGAGGGACGGCGAACGTTCGCCTACGAGCAGTACTTC.